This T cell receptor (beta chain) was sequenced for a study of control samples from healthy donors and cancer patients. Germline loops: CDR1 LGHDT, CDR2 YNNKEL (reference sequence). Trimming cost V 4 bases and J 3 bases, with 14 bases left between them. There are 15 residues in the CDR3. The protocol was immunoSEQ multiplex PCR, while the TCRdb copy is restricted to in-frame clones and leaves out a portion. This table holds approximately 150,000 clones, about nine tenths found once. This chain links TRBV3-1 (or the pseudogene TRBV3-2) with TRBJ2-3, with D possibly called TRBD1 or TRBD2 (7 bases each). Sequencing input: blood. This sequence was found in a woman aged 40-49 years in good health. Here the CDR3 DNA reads TGTGCCAGCAGCCTCTCAGGGGGGGGAACAGATACGCAGTATTTT. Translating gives CASSLSGGGTDTQYF.